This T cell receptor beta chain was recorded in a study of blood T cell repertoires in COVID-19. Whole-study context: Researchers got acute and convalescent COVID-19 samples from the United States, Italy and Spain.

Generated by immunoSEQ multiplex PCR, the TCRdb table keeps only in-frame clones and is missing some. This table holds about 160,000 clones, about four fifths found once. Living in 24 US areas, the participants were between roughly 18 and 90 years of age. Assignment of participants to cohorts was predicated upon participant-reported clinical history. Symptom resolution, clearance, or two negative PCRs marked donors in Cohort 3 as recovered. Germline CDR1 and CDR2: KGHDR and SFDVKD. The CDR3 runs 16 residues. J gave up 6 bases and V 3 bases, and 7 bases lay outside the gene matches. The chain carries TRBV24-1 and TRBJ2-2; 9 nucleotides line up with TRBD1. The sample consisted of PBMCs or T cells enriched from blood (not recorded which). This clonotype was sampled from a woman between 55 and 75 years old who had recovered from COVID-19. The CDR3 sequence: CATSDKGQGQSGELFF. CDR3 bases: TGTGCCACCAGTGATAAAGGACAGGGGCAGTCCGGGGAGCTGTTTTTT.